Given below is one TCR beta chain in context. The data stem from a study of blood T cell repertoires in COVID-19. About the research overall: Samples came from the United States, Italy and Spain, spanning acute and convalescent COVID-19. Sources were T cells, B-cell-depleted T cells, or PBMCs; the material itself was cDNA or gDNA.

Profiling relied on immunoSEQ multiplex PCR, and the TCRdb table lists in-frame clones only, not all of them. The data contain a few hundred thousand clones, around 83% of them singletons. The study assigned cohorts using participant-reported clinical history. During the 2 weeks before they entered the study, exposed participants had met someone with a PCR-confirmed or clinician-diagnosed COVID-19 case. Germline values: CDR1 SGHVS, CDR2 FQNEAQ. Trimming removed 0 bases from V and 3 bases from J, with 6 bases in between. This CDR3 contains 14 residues. The sample was PBMCs or T cells enriched from blood (not recorded which). This sequence originates from a woman aged 45-65 years who had been exposed to COVID-19. The rearrangement joins TRBV7-8 to TRBJ1-5; D unclear. In nucleotides, the CDR3 is TGTGCCAGCAGCTTAGCGACATTCAATCAGCCCCAGCATTTT. It is translated as CASSLATFNQPQHF.